The 4 T cell receptor beta chains given below trace back to one sample, sequenced in a study of low-dose radiotherapy and immunotherapy resistance in tumors. Primers used for first-strand cDNA, a TRAV- and TRBV-specific set, covered both alpha and beta chains. TCRs were put through approximately 20 PCR cycles of amplification with Phusion. A constant-region primer and the V-primer adapter served as the primer pair. Each CDR3 protein is one row after TCRdb ran MiXCR on the reads. The table lists 7,500 to 10,000 distinct CDR3 sequences, more than 65% of them singletons. The receptor source for this set is a human donor with advanced metastatic prostate, ovarian, gallbladder or colorectal cancer (not recorded which). This table probably holds off-target reads from a library built for another chain.

This clonotype came up a few times. This chain's CDR3 is CAISDYPGTGATDTQYF. In nucleotides, the CDR3 is TGTGCCATCAGTGACTACCCCGGGACAGGGGCCACAGATACGCAGTATTTT. This chain joins TRBV10-3 and TRBJ2-3, with TRBD1 identical over 10 bases. Germline loops: CDR1 ENHRY, CDR2 SYGVKD. Trimming at V came to 3 bases and at J to 2 bases, leaving 8 bases not matched to a gene. The CDR3 has 17 residues.

V usage is TRBV5-1 and J usage is TRBJ2-1; 7 nucleotides agree with TRBD2. Trimming removed 2 bases from V and 4 bases from J; junction bases left unmatched: 3. There are 14 residues in the CDR3. The V gene's germline CDR1 is SGHRS and CDR2 YFSETQ. The CDR3 coding sequence is TGCGCCAGCAGCTTTGCGGGGGAGTACAATGAGCAGTTCTTC. Protein sequence: CASSFAGEYNEQFF.

V gene TRBV5-6 combines with J gene TRBJ2-1; 10 positions match TRBD1. Looked up from germline, CDR1 is SGHDT and CDR2 is YYEEEE. CDR3 length: 15 residues. V gave up 0 bases and J gave up 8 bases; unmatched junction bases: 5. For the CDR3, the DNA is TGTGCCAGCAGCTTGGGACAGGGGGCAGTTTATGAGCAGTTCTTC. Protein sequence: CASSLGQGAVYEQFF.

This clonotype was seen more than once but under ten times. The genes are TRBV6-1 and TRBJ1-5; no definite D call. The CDR3 covers 15 residues. Germline values: CDR1 MNHNS, CDR2 SASEGT. Between the trimmed V and J ends, which lost 5 bases and 1 base, there was a span of 12 bases. CDR3 region: CASSQEGGSNQPQHF. In DNA, the CDR3 is TGTGCCAGCAGTCAGGAAGGAGGGAGCAATCAGCCCCAGCATTTT.